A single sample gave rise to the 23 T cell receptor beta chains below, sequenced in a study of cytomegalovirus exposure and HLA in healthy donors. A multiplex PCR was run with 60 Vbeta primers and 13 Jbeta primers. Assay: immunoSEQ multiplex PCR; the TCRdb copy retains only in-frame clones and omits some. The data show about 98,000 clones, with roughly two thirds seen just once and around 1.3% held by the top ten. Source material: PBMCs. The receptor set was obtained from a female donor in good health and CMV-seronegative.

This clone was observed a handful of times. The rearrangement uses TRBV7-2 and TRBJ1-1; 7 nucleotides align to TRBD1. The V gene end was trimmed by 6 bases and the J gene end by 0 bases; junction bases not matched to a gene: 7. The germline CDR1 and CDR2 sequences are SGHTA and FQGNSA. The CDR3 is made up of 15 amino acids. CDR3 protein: CASSRGTALNTEAFF. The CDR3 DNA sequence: TGTGCCAGCAGTCGAGGGACAGCGCTGAACACTGAAGCTTTCTTT.

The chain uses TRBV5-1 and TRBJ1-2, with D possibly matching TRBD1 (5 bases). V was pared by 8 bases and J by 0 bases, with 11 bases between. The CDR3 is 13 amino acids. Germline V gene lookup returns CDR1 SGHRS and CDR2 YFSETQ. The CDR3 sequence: CAREEGSNYGYTF. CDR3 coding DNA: TGCGCCAGGGAGGAGGGGTCTAACTATGGCTACACCTTC.

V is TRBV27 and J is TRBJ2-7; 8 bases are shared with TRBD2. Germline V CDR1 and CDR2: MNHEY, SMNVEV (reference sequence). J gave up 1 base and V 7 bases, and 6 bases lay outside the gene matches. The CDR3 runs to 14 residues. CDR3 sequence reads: CASNPAGASYEQYF. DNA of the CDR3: TGTGCCAGCAATCCAGCGGGAGCGTCCTACGAGCAGTACTTC.

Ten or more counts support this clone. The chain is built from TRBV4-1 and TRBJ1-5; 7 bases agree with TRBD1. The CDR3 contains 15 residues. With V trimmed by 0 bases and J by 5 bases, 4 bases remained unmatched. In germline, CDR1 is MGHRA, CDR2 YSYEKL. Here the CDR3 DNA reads TGCGCCAGCAGCCAAGAGGCAACAGGGGATCAGCCCCAGCATTTT. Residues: CASSQEATGDQPQHF.

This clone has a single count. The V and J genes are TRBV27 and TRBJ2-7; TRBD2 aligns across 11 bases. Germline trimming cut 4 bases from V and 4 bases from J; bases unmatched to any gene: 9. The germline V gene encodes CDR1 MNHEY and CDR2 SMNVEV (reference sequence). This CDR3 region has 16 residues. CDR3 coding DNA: TGTGCCAGCAGTTGGGGATGGCTAGCGGGAGGATACGAGCAGTACTTC. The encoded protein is CASSWGWLAGGYEQYF.

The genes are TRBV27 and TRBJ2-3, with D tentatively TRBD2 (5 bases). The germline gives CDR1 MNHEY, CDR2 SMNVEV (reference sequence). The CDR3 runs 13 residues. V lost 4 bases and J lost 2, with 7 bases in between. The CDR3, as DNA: TGTGCCAGCAGTTGGAGGTACACAGATACGCAGTATTTT. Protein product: CASSWRYTDTQYF.

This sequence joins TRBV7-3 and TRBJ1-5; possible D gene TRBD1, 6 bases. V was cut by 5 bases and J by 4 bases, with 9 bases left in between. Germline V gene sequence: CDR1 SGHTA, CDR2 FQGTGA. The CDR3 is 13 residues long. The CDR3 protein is CASSLTGNQPQHF. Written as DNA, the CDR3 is TGTGCCAGCAGCCTCACAGGGAATCAGCCCCAGCATTTT.

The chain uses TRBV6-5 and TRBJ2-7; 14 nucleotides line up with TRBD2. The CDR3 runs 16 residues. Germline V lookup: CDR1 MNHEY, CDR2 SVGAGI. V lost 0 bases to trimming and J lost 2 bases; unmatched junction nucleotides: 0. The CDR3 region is CASSYSGLAGAYEQYF. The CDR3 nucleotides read TGTGCCAGCAGTTACTCGGGACTAGCGGGGGCCTACGAGCAGTACTTC.

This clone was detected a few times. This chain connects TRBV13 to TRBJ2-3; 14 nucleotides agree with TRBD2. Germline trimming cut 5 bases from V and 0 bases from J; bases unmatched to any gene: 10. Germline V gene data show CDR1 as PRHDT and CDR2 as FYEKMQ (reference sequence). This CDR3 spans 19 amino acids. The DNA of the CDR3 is TGTGCCAGCAGCCGAAGACTAGCGGGAGGGCCCGATAGCACAGATACGCAGTATTTT. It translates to CASSRRLAGGPDSTDTQYF.

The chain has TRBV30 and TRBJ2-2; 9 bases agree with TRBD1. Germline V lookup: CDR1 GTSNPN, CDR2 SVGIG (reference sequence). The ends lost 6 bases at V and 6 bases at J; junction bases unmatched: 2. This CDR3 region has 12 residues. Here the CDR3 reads CACNRGPGELFF. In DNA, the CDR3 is TGTGCCTGCAACAGGGGGCCCGGGGAGCTGTTTTTT.

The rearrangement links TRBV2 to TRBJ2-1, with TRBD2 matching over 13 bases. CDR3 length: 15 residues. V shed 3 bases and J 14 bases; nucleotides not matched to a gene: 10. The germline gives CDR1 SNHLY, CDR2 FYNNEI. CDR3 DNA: TGTGCCAGCAGTGATGGGACTAGCGGGATCCCCGCGGAGTTCTTC. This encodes CASSDGTSGIPAEFF.

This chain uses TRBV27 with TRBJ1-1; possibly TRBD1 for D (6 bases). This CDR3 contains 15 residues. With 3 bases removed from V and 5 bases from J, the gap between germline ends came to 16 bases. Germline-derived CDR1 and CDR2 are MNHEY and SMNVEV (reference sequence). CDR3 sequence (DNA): TGTGCCAGCAGTTTGGGGGGGGCGGTGGATACTGAAGCTTTCTTT. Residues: CASSLGGAVDTEAFF.

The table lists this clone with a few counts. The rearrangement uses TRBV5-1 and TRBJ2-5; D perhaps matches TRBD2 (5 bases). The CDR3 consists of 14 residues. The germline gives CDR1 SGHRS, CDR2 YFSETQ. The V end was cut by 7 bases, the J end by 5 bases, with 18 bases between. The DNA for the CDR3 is TGCGCCAGCCGCGGGTCGGGGAAGCGGGAGACCCAGTACTTC. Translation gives CASRGSGKRETQYF.

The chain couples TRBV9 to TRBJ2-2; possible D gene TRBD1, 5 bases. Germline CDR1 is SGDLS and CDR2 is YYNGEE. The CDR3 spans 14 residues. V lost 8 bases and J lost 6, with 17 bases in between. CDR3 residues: CASSTQARPGELFF. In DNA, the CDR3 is TGTGCCAGTTCCACACAGGCCCGCCCCGGGGAGCTGTTTTTT.

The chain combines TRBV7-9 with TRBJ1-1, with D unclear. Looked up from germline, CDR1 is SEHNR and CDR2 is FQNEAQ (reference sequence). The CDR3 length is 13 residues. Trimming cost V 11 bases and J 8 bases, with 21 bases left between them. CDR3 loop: CASTSQASAEAFF. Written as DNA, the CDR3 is TGTGCCTCAACCTCGCAGGCGTCCGCGGAAGCTTTCTTT.

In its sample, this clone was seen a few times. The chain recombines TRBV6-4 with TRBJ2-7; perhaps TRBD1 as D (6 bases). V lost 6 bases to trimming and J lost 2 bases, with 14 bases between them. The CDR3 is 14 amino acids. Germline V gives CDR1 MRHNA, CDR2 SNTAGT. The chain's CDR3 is CASSFTGPPYEQYF. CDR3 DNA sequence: TGTGCCAGCAGCTTCACAGGGCCCCCCTACGAGCAGTACTTC.

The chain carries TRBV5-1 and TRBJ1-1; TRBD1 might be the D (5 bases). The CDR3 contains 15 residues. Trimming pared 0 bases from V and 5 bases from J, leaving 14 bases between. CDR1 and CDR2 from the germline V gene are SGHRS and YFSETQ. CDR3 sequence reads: CASSLAPGSATEAFF. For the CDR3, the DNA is TGCGCCAGCAGCTTGGCCCCAGGGTCGGCTACTGAAGCTTTCTTT.

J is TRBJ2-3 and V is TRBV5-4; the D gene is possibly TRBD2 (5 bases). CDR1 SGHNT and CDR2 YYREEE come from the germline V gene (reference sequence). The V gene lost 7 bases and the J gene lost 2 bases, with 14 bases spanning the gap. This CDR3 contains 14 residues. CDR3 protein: CASRQDSATDTQYF. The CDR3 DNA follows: TGTGCCAGCCGCCAGGACTCAGCCACAGATACGCAGTATTTT. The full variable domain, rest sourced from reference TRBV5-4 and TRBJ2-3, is ETGVTQSPTHLIKTRGQQVTLRCSSQSGHNTVSWYQQALGQGPQFIFQYYREEENGRGNFPPRFSGLQFPNYSSELNVNALELDDSALYLCASRQDSATDTQYFGPGTRLTVL.

CDR3 amino acids: CASGPTGHGYTF. The CDR3 region has the DNA TGCGCCAGCGGCCCGACAGGGCATGGCTACACCTTC. The chain is built from TRBV10-2 and TRBJ1-2, with 7 positions matching TRBD1. The germline V gene encodes CDR1 WSHSY and CDR2 SAAADI. The CDR3 is made up of 12 amino acids. The V segment lost 8 bases and the J segment 6 bases; nucleotides outside the gene matches: 6.

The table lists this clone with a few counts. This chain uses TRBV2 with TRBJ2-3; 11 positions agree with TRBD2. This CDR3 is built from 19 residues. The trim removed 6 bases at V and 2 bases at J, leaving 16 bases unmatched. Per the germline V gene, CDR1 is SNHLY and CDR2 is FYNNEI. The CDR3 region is CASRRELVLAGGITDTQYF. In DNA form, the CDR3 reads TGTGCCAGCAGGCGTGAACTGGTGTTAGCGGGAGGGATCACAGATACGCAGTATTTT. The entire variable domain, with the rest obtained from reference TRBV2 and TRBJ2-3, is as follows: EPEVTQTPSHQVTQMGQEVILRCVPISNHLYFYWYRQILGQKVEFLVSFYNNEISEKSEIFDDQFSVERPDGSNFTLKIRSTKLEDSAMYFCASRRELVLAGGITDTQYFGPGTRLTVL.

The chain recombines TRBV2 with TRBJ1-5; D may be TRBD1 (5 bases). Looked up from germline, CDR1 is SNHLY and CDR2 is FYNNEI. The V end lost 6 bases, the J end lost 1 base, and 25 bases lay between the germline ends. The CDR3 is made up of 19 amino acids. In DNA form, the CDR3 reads TGTGCCAGCAGCGGAATGGGGGGTGGGCGTGGCAAAAGCAATCAGCCCCAGCATTTT. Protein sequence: CASSGMGGGRGKSNQPQHF.

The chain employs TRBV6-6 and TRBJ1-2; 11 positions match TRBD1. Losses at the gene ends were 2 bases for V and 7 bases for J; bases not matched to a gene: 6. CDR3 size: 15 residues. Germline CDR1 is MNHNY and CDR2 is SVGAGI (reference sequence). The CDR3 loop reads CASSYRGQGAFGYTF. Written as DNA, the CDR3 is TGTGCCAGCAGTTACCGTGGACAGGGGGCCTTTGGCTACACCTTC.

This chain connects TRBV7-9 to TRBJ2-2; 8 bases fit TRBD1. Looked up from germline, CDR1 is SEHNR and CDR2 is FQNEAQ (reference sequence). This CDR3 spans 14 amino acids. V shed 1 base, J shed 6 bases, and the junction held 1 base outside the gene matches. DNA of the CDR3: TGTGCCAGCAGCTTAGAGACAGGGGCCGGGGAGCTGTTTTTT. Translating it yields CASSLETGAGELFF.